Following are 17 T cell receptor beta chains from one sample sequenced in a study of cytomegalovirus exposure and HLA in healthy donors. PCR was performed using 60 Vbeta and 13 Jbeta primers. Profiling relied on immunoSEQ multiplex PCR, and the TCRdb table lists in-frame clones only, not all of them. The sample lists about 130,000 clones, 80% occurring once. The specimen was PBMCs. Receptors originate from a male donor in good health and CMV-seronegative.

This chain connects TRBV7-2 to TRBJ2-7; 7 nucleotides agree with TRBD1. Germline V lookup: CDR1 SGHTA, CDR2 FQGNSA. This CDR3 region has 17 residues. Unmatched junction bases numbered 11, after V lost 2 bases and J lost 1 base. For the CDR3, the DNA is TGTGCCAGCAGCTTACTCAATCGACAGGGAAGTTCCTACGAGCAGTACTTC. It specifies CASSLLNRQGSSYEQYF.

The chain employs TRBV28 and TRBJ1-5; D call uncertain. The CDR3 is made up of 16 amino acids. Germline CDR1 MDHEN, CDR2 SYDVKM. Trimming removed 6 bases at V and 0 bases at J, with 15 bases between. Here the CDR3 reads CASSPRQPYSNQPQHF. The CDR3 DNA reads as TGTGCCAGCAGCCCCAGACAACCTTATAGCAATCAGCCCCAGCATTTT.

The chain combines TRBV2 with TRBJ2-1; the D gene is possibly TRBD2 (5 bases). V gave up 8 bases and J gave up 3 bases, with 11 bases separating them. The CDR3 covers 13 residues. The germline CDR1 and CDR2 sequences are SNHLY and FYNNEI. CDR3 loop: CASCPGNYNEQFF. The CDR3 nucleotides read TGTGCCAGCTGTCCCGGGAACTACAATGAGCAGTTCTTC.

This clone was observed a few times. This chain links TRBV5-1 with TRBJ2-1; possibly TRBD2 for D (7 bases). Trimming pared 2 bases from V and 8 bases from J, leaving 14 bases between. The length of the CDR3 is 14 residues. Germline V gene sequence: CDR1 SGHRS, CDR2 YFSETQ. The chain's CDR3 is CASSFWGAGDEQFF. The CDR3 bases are TGCGCCAGCAGCTTTTGGGGGGCGGGGGATGAGCAGTTCTTC. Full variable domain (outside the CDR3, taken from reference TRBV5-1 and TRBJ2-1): KAGVTQTPRYLIKTRGQQVTLSCSPISGHRSVSWYQQTPGQGLQFLFEYFSETQRNKGNFPGRFSGRQFSNSRSEMNVSTLELGDSALYLCASSFWGAGDEQFFGPGTRLTVL.

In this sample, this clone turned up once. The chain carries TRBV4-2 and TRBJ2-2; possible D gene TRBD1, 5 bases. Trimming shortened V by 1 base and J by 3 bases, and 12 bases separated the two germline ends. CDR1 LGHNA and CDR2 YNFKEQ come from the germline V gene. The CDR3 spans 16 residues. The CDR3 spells CASSQAKGSYTGELFF. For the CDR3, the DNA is TGTGCCAGCAGCCAAGCTAAGGGGTCCTACACCGGGGAGCTGTTTTTT.

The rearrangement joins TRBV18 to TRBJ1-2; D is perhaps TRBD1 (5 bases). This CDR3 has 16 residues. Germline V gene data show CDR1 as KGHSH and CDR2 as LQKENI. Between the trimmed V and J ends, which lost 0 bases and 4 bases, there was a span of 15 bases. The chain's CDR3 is CASSPPISAGGYGYTF. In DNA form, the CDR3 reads TGTGCCAGCTCACCACCGATTAGTGCCGGGGGCTATGGCTACACCTTC.

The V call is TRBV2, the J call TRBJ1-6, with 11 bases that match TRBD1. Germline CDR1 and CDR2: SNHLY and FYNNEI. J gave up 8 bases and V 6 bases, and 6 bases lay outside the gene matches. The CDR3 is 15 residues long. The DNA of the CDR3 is TGTGCCAGCAGCCTCGGGACAGGGGGTCATTCACCCCTCCACTTT. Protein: CASSLGTGGHSPLHF.

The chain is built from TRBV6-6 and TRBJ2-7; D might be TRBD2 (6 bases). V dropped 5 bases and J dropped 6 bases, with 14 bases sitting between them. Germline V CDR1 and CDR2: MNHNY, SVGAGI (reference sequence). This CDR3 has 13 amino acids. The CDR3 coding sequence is TGTGCCAGCAGTAACTTTGGGACTGCCGAGCAGTACTTC. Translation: CASSNFGTAEQYF.

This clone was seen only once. The CDR3 DNA sequence: TGTGCCAGCTCACCAGCCATCGGGACTAGCGGGTTTTCAGAGACCCAGTACTTC. It specifies CASSPAIGTSGFSETQYF. This sequence joins TRBV18 and TRBJ2-5; 12 nucleotides align to TRBD2. The CDR3 is 18 amino acids. Germline V gives CDR1 KGHSH, CDR2 LQKENI. Trimming cost V 2 bases and J 4 bases; bases outside gene matches: 11.

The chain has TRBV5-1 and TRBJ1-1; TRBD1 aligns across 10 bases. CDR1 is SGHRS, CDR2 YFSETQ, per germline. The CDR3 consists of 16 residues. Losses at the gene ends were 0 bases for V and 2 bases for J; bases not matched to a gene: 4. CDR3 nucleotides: TGCGCCAGCAGCTTGGCCGGGGACAGGGGTAACACTGAAGCTTTCTTT. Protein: CASSLAGDRGNTEAFF.

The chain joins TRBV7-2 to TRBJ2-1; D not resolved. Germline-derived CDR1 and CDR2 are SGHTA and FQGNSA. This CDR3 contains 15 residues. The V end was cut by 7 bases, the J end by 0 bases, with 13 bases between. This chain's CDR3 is CASTPDTSSYNEQFF. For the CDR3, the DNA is TGTGCCAGCACGCCCGACACGAGCTCCTACAATGAGCAGTTCTTC. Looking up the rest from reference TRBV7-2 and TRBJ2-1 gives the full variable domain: GAGVSQSPSNKVTEKGKDVELRCDPISGHTALYWYRQSLGQGLEFLIYFQGNSAPDKSGLPSDRFSAERTGGSVSTLTIQRTQQEDSAVYLCASTPDTSSYNEQFFGPGTRLTVL.

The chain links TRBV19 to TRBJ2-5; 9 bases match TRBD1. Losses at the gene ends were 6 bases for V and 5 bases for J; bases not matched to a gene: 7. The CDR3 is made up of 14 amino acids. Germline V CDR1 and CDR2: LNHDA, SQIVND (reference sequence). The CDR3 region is CASRTGGSVETQYF. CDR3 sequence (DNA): TGTGCCAGTAGGACAGGGGGTTCGGTTGAGACCCAGTACTTC. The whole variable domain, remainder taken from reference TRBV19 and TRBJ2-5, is DGGITQSPKYLFRKEGQNVTLSCEQNLNHDAMYWYRQDPGQGLRLIYYSQIVNDFQKGDIAEGYSVSREKKESFPLTVTSAQKNPTAFYLCASRTGGSVETQYFGPGTRLLVL.

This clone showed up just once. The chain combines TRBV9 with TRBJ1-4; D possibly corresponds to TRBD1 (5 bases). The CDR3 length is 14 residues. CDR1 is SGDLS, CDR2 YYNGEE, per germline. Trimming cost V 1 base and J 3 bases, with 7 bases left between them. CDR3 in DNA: TGTGCCAGCAGCGTAAAAGGGGCTAATGAAAAACTGTTTTTT. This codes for CASSVKGANEKLFF.

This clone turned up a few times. CDR3 residues: CAISLGQGDYNEQFF. Here the CDR3 DNA reads TGTGCCATCAGTCTCGGACAGGGGGACTACAATGAGCAGTTCTTC. V is TRBV10-3 and J is TRBJ2-1; 10 bases are shared with TRBD1. Germline CDR1 and CDR2: ENHRY and SYGVKD. J lost 3 bases, V lost 5 bases, and 4 bases had no gene match. This CDR3 is 15 amino acids long.

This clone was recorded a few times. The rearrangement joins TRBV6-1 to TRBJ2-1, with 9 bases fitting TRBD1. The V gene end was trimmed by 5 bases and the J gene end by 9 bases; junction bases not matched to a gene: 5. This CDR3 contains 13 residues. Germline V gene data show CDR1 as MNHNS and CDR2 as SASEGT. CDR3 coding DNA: TGTGCCAGCAGTAAGACAGGGGGAGTTGAGCAGTTCTTC. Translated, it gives CASSKTGGVEQFF.

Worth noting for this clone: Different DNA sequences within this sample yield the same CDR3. DNA for the CDR3: TGCGCCAGCAGCTCAACAGGGCCCGAGCAGTACTTC. It encodes CASSSTGPEQYF. The chain employs TRBV5-1 and TRBJ2-7, with a possible D match to TRBD1 (6 bases). Germline V CDR1 and CDR2: SGHRS, YFSETQ. Trimming shortened V by 3 bases and J by 6 bases, and 10 bases separated the two germline ends. This CDR3 is built from 12 residues.

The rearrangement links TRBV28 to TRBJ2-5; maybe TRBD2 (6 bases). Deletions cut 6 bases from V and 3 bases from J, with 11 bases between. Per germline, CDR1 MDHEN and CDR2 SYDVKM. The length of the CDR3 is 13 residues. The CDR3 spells CASRQGGEETQYF. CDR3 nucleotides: TGTGCCAGCAGGCAGGGAGGTGAAGAGACCCAGTACTTC. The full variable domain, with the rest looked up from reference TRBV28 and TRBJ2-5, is DVKVTQSSRYLVKRTGEKVFLECVQDMDHENMFWYRQDPGLGLRLIYFSYDVKMKEKGDIPEGYSVSREKKERFSLILESASTNQTSMYLCASRQGGEETQYFGPGTRLLVL.